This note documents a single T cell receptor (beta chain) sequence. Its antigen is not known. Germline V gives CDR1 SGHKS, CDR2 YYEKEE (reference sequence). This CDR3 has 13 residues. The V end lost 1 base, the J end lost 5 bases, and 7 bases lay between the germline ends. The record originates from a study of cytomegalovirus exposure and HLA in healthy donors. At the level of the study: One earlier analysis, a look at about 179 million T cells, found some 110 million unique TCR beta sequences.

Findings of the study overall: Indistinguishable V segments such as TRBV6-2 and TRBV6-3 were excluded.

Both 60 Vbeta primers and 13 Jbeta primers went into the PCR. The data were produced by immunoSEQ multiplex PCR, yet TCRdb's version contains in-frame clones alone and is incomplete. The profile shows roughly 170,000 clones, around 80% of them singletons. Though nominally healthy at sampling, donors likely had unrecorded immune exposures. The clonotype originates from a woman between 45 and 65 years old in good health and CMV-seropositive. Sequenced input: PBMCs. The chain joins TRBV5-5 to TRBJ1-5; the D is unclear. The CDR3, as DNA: TGTGCCAGCAGCTTGTACACCGATCAGCCCCAGCATTTT. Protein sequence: CASSLYTDQPQHF.